This TCR beta chain is drawn from a study of vaccination effects on CD4 cells after COVID-19. Findings and limits, study-wide: Convalescent patients in the study were few, and early post-infection timepoints were absent. Within healthy vaccinees, only 1 of 255 vaccine-induced clones displayed cross-reactivity with common cold coronaviruses.

At the end of around eleven days of culture, CD4+ T cells were isolated. Everyone in the study got two shots of either the BNT162b2 or mRNA-1273 vaccine. This table comes from immunoSEQ multiplex PCR, and its TCRdb copy is limited to in-frame clones, with some not included. The table lists approximately 66,000 clones, around 80% of them singletons. Points on this clone: No antigen is known for it.

The source material was CD4+ T cells from PBMCs cultured without peptide, sampled after COVID-19 vaccination. The TCR was taken from a human donor who received a COVID-19 vaccine.

The CDR3 DNA follows: TGTGCCAGCAGCTTAGGAGGGTTCACTGAAGCTTTCTTT. It yields the protein CASSLGGFTEAFF. V and J are TRBV7-3 and TRBJ1-1, with D unresolved. The length of the CDR3 is 13 residues. CDR1 and CDR2 from the germline V gene are SGHTA and FQGTGA. V shed 2 bases and J shed 4 bases, with 8 bases lying between them. The full variable domain, rest sourced from reference TRBV7-3 and TRBJ1-1, is GAGVSQTPSNKVTEKGKYVELRCDPISGHTALYWYRQSLGQGPEFLIYFQGTGAADDSGLPNDRFFAVRPEGSVSTLKIQRTERGDSAVYLCASSLGGFTEAFFGQGTRLTVV.